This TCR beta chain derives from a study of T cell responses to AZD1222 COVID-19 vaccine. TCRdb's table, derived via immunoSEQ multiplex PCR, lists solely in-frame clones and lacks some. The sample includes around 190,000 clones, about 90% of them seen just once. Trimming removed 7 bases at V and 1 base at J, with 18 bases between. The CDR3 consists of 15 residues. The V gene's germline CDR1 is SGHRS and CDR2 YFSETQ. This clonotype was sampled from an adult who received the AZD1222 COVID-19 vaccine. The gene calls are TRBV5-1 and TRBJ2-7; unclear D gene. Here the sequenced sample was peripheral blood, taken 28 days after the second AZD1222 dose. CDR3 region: CASALPGPQSYEQYF. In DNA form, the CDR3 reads TGCGCCAGCGCACTCCCGGGCCCACAATCCTACGAGCAGTACTTC.